This T cell receptor beta chain comes out of a study of T cell responses to AZD1222 COVID-19 vaccine. About the study: Researchers grouped second doses given at about 4 or about 12 weeks into one pool. Findings and caveats of the study: The donors showed a predominance of white British ancestry and of females, with possible underestimation of clonal diversity. Among spike-specific TCRs, nearly half reportedly target unmutated variant regions. Regions 160-218 and 743-854 held dominance among vaccine-associated CD4 TCRs, which spanned spike.

The CDR3 consists of 14 residues. Germline values: CDR1 SGHTA, CDR2 FQGNSA. J lost 0 bases, V lost 5 bases, and 4 bases had no gene match. A note on this clone: Its antigen remains unknown.

Generated by immunoSEQ multiplex PCR, the TCRdb table keeps only in-frame clones and is missing some. The table lists some 99,000 clones, about nine tenths of them singletons. V is TRBV7-2 and J is TRBJ2-7; 7 positions match TRBD2. This TCR was recovered from an adult in good health. Sequencing was performed on peripheral blood, taken on day 0 of AZD1222 vaccination. This CDR3 reads CASSRDYLSYEQYF. The CDR3 DNA reads TGTGCCAGCAGCCGGGACTACCTCTCCTACGAGCAGTACTTC.